The rows below give T cell receptor beta chains drawn from one sample of a study of T cell responses to AZD1222 COVID-19 vaccine. Libraries were prepared by immunoSEQ multiplex PCR; TCRdb keeps only in-frame clonotypes and omits some of them. The table has 85,000 to 130,000 clones, less than 95% seen once. The sample here was peripheral blood, taken 28 days after the second AZD1222 dose. The receptors stem from an adult who received the AZD1222 COVID-19 vaccine. The CDR3 runs from the conserved cysteine through the conserved F or W. A D gene is named only where the DNA matches it firmly. Clone size, where shown, is once, few, many, or a class for clones that have expanded.

v_gene	j_gene	abundance	d_gene	CDR3aa	CDR3nt
TRBV5-1	TRBJ2-5	-	-	CASSLQALGQETQYF	TGCGCCAGCAGCCTCCAGGCCCTCGGGCAAGAGACCCAGTACTTC
TRBV19	TRBJ2-5	-	-	CASSTPDFPRETQYF	TGTGCCAGTAGTACCCCCGACTTCCCCAGGGAGACCCAGTACTTC
TRBV4-1	TRBJ2-5	-	-	CASSPRQIQETQYF	TGCGCCAGCAGCCCTAGACAGATTCAAGAGACCCAGTACTTC
TRBV3-1/TRBV3-2	TRBJ1-5	-	-	CASSQGGEGNQPQHF	TGTGCCAGCAGCCAGGGAGGGGAAGGCAATCAGCCCCAGCATTTT
TRBV5-4	TRBJ2-6	-	-	CASSLVKVSGANVLTF	TGTGCCAGCAGCTTAGTGAAGGTCTCTGGGGCCAACGTCCTGACTTTC
TRBV7-2	TRBJ1-3	-	-	CASSQGPTISGNTIYF	TGTGCCAGCAGCCAGGGACCCACAATCTCTGGAAACACCATATATTTT
TRBV5-1	TRBJ1-3	once	-	CASSLESGLGGNTIYF	TGCGCCAGCAGCTTGGAATCCGGGCTAGGTGGAAACACCATATATTTT
TRBV4-1	TRBJ2-7	-	-	CASSQGHYRDTTYEQYF	TGCGCCAGCAGCCAAGGACATTACCGGGACACCACCTACGAGCAGTACTTC
TRBV6-1	TRBJ1-5	-	-	CASSDPGRGWHF	TGTGCCAGCAGTGACCCGGGTAGGGGGTGGCATTTT
TRBV9	TRBJ2-2	-	-	CASSVVDDFTGELFF	TGTGCCAGCAGCGTAGTCGACGACTTCACCGGGGAGCTGTTTTTT
TRBV7-9	TRBJ1-1	-	-	CASSSHAEEAFF	TGTGCCAGCAGCTCCCACGCGGAAGAAGCTTTCTTT
TRBV12-5	TRBJ1-5	-	-	CASGGRLSNQPQHF	TGTGCTAGCGGAGGGCGCCTTAGCAATCAGCCCCAGCATTTT
TRBV3-1/TRBV3-2	TRBJ1-4	-	-	CASSQALPRTDSAPFEKLFF	TGTGCCAGCAGCCAAGCCCTCCCGCGGACTGACTCGGCTCCTTTTGAAAAACTGTTTTTT
TRBV3-1/TRBV3-2	TRBJ2-1	-	-	CASSQTVDGGREYNEQFF	TGTGCCAGCAGCCAAACCGTGGACGGGGGACGGGAGTACAATGAGCAGTTCTTC
TRBV6-5	TRBJ2-7	-	-	CASSYSGDQDPDEQYF	TGTGCCAGCAGTTACTCGGGTGATCAGGATCCTGACGAGCAGTACTTC
TRBV12-5	TRBJ1-3	-	TRBD1	CASATGEGNTIYF	TGTGCTAGTGCCACAGGGGAAGGAAACACCATATATTTT
TRBV5-6	TRBJ1-4	-	-	CASSLEREKLFF	TGTGCCAGCAGCTTGGAGCGAGAAAAACTGTTTTTT
TRBV4-3	TRBJ2-4	few	-	CASSQERETPIQYF	TGCGCCAGCAGCCAGGAGAGGGAGACACCTATTCAGTACTTC
TRBV12-5	TRBJ1-5	-	TRBD1	CASGHGQGSNQPQHF	TGTGCTAGTGGTCACGGACAGGGCAGCAATCAGCCCCAGCATTTT
TRBV6-1	TRBJ2-2	-	TRBD2	CASSEKVLAGDTGELFF	TGTGCCAGCAGTGAAAAGGTCCTAGCGGGGGACACCGGGGAGCTGTTTTTT
TRBV3-1/TRBV3-2	TRBJ2-3	-	-	CASSQNPGTPVADTQYF	TGTGCCAGCAGCCAAAACCCCGGGACCCCCGTGGCAGATACGCAGTATTTT
TRBV21-1	TRBJ2-1	-	-	CASSFPGQGNEQFF	TGTGCCAGCAGCTTCCCGGGACAGGGGAATGAGCAGTTCTTC
TRBV14	TRBJ1-5	-	-	CASSRQDSAPQHF	TGTGCCAGCAGCCGACAGGATTCTGCGCCCCAGCATTTT
TRBV5-1	TRBJ1-5	-	TRBD1	CASSYIRDRVLLSNQPQHF	TGCGCCAGCAGCTACATCCGGGACAGGGTACTCCTAAGCAATCAGCCCCAGCATTTT
TRBV7-3	TRBJ2-1	-	-	CASSLQDTYNEQFF	TGTGCCAGCAGCTTGCAGGACACCTACAATGAGCAGTTCTTC
TRBV14	TRBJ1-5	-	TRBD1	CASSRGTGVQPQHF	TGTGCCAGCAGTCGCGGGACAGGGGTTCAGCCCCAGCATTTT
TRBV5-1	TRBJ1-4	-	TRBD1	CASSAGQLVATNEKLFF	TGCGCCAGCAGCGCGGGACAGCTTGTTGCAACTAATGAAAAACTGTTTTTT
TRBV7-3	TRBJ2-7	-	-	CASSLAPGDLYEQYF	TGTGCCAGCAGCTTAGCCCCGGGAGATCTCTACGAGCAGTACTTC
TRBV5-1	TRBJ1-6	-	-	CASSGLLDSPLHF	TGCGCCAGCTCCGGATTACTAGATTCACCCCTCCACTTT
TRBV6-5	TRBJ2-5	-	TRBD2	CASSAVRGQETQYF	TGTGCCAGCAGCGCTGTGCGGGGGCAAGAGACCCAGTACTTC
TRBV7-9	TRBJ2-5	-	-	CASSLDSTPIGETQYF	TGTGCCAGCAGCTTAGACAGCACCCCAATCGGAGAGACCCAGTACTTC
TRBV4-1	TRBJ2-7	few	-	CASSPWTETEGYF	TGCGCCAGCAGCCCTTGGACGGAGACAGAAGGGTACTTC
TRBV20-1	TRBJ2-5	-	TRBD1	CSASFVRGLGETQYF	TGCAGTGCTAGTTTTGTCAGGGGGCTCGGAGAGACCCAGTACTTC
TRBV3-1/TRBV3-2	TRBJ1-6	-	-	CASSHGGGNSPLHF	TGTGCCAGCAGCCACGGGGGCGGTAATTCACCCCTCCACTTT
TRBV5-1	TRBJ2-2	-	TRBD1	CASSQRTGATTVGGGELFF	TGCGCCAGCAGCCAGCGGACAGGGGCGACGACCGTCGGTGGCGGGGAGCTGTTTTTT
TRBV3-1/TRBV3-2	TRBJ1-1	-	TRBD1	CASSPLPGQGKNTEAFF	TGTGCCAGCAGCCCCCTCCCGGGACAGGGAAAAAACACTGAAGCTTTCTTT
TRBV11-1	TRBJ1-2	-	-	CASSLVPDYDGYTF	TGTGCCAGCAGCTTAGTTCCGGATTACGATGGCTACACCTTC
TRBV3-1/TRBV3-2	TRBJ2-7	-	-	CASSQGGAYEQYF	TGTGCCAGCAGCCAAGGGGGGGCCTACGAGCAGTACTTC
TRBV2	TRBJ1-2	-	-	CATQGLNYGYTF	TGTGCCACCCAGGGGTTGAACTATGGCTACACCTTC
TRBV24-1	TRBJ2-3	-	-	CATRSGALESDTQYF	TGTGCCACCCGTTCGGGGGCCCTGGAGTCAGATACGCAGTATTTT
TRBV5-1	TRBJ1-1	-	TRBD1	CASSSADRGRPEAFF	TGCGCCAGCAGCTCGGCCGACAGGGGGCGGCCTGAAGCTTTCTTT
TRBV27	TRBJ1-5	-	-	CASSLGARQPQHF	TGTGCCAGCAGTTTGGGGGCGCGGCAGCCCCAGCATTTT
TRBV9	TRBJ2-3	-	TRBD2	CASSETGLAGLVSTDTQYF	TGTGCCAGCAGCGAAACAGGACTAGCGGGACTCGTTAGCACAGATACGCAGTATTTT
TRBV5-1	TRBJ2-7	-	-	CASSPLAGGTYEQYF	TGCGCCAGCAGCCCGCTCGCAGGGGGGACGTACGAGCAGTACTTC
TRBV9	TRBJ1-2	few	-	CASSEEVGGRDYGYTF	TGTGCCAGCAGTGAGGAGGTGGGGGGTCGGGACTATGGCTACACCTTC
TRBV19	TRBJ2-3	-	TRBD2	CASSWELAGGFTDTQYF	TGTGCCAGTAGTTGGGAGCTAGCGGGGGGCTTCACAGATACGCAGTATTTT
TRBV18	TRBJ2-1	-	-	CASSPSQSSYNEQFF	TGTGCCAGCTCACCATCTCAGAGCTCCTACAATGAGCAGTTCTTC